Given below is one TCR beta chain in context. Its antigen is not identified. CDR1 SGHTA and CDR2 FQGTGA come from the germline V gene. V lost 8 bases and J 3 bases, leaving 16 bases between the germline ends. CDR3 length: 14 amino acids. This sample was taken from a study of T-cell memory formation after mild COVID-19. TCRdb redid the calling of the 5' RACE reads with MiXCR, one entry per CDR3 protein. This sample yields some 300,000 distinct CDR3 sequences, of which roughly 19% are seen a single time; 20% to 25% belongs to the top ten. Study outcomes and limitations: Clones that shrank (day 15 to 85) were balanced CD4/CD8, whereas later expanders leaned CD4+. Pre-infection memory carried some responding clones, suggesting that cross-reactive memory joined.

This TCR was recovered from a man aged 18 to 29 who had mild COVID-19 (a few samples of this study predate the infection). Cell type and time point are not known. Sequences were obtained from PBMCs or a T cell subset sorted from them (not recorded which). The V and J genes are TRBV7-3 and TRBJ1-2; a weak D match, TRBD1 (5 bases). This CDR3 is CASGFLGTDYGYTF. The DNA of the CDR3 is TGTGCCAGCGGTTTTTTAGGGACGGACTATGGCTACACCTTC.